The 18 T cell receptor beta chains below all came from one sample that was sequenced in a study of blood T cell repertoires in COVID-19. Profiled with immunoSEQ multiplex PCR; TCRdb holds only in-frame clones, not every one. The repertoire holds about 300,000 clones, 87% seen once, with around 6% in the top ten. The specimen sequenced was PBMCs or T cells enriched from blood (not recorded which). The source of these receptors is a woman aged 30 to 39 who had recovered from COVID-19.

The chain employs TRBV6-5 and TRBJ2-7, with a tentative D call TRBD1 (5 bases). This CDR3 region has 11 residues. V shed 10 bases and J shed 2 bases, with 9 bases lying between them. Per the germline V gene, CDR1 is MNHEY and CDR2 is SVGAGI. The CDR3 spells CATTGPYEQYF. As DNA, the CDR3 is TGTGCCACTACAGGTCCCTACGAGCAGTACTTC.

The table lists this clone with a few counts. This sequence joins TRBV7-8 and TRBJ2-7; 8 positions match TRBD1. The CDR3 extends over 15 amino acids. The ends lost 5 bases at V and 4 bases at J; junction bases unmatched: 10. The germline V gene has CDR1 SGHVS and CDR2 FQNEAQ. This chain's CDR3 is CASSQGTGLWYEQYF. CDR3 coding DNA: TGTGCCAGCAGCCAGGGGACAGGTCTGTGGTACGAGCAGTACTTC.

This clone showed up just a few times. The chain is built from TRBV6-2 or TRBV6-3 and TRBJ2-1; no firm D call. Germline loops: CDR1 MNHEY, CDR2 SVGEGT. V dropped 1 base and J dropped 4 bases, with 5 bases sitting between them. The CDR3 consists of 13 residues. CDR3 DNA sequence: TGTGCCAGCAGTTACTTGAGGTACAATGAGCAGTTCTTC. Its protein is CASSYLRYNEQFF.

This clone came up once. This CDR3 is CASSMGGRLEKLFF. The CDR3 coding sequence is TGTGCCAGTAGTATGGGGGGGCGTTTGGAAAAACTGTTTTTT. The chain joins TRBV19 to TRBJ1-4; possibly TRBD1 for D (6 bases). Trimming removed 3 bases at V and 8 bases at J, with 13 bases between. Germline V gives CDR1 LNHDA, CDR2 SQIVND (reference sequence). The CDR3 covers 14 residues.

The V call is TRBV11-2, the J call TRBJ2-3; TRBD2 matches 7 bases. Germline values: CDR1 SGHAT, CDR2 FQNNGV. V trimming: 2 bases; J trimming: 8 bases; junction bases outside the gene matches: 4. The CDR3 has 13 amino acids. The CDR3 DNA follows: TGTGCCAGCAGCTTAATGACTAGCTTTACGCAGTATTTT. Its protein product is CASSLMTSFTQYF.

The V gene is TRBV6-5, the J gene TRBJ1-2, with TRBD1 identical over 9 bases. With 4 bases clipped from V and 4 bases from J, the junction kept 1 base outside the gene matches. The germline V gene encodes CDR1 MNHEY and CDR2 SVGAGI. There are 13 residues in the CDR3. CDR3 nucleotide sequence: TGTGCCAGCAGTTTGGACAGGGGCTATGGCTACACCTTC. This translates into CASSLDRGYGYTF.

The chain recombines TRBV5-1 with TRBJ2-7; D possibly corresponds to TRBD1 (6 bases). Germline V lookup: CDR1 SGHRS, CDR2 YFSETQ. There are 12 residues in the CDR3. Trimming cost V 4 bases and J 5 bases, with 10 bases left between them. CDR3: CASSTDRNEQYF. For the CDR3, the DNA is TGCGCCAGCAGCACAGACAGGAACGAGCAGTACTTC.

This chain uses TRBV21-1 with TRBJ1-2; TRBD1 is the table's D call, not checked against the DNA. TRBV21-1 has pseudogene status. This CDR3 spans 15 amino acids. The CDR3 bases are TGTGCCAGCAGAAAAAGGGCAGGGCCTAACTATGGCTACACCTTC. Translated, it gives CASRKRAGPNYGYTF.

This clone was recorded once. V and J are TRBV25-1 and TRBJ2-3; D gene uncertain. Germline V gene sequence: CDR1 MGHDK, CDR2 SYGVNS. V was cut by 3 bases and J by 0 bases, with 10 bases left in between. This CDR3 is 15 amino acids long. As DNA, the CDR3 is TGTGCCAGCAGTGAGTCCACAGCTAGCACAGATACGCAGTATTTT. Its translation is CASSESTASTDTQYF.

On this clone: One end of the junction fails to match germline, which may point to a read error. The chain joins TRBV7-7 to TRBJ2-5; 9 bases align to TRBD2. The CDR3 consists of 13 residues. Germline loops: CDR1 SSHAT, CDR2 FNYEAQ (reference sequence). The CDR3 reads CASSFTSGETQYF. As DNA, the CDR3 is TGTGCTAGCAGCTTCACTAGCGGGGAGACCCAGTACTTC.

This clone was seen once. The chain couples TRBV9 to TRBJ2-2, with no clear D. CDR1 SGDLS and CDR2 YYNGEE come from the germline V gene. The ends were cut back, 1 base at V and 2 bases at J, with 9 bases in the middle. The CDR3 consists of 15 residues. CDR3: CASSVRSENTGELFF. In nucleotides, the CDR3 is TGTGCCAGCAGCGTAAGGAGTGAAAACACCGGGGAGCTGTTTTTT.

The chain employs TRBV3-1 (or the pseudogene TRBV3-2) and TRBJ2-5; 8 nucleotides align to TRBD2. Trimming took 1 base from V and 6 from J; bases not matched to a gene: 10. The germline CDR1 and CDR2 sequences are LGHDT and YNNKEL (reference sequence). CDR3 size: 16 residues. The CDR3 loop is CASSQAPGGTDKTQYF. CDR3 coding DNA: TGTGCCAGCAGCCAAGCGCCGGGGGGGACCGATAAGACCCAGTACTTC.

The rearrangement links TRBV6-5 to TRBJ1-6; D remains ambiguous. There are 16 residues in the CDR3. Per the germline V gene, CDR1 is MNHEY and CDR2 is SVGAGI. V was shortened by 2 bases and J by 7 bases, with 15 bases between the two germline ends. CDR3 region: CASSYRNPLVNSPLHF. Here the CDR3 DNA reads TGTGCCAGCAGTTACAGGAATCCTCTAGTAAATTCACCCCTCCACTTT.

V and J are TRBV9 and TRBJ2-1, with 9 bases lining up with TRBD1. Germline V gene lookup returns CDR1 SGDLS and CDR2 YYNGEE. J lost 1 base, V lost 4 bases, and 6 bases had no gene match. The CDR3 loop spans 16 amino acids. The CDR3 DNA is TGTGCCAGCAGCCCCCCGGGACAGGGATCCTACAATGAGCAGTTCTTC. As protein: CASSPPGQGSYNEQFF.

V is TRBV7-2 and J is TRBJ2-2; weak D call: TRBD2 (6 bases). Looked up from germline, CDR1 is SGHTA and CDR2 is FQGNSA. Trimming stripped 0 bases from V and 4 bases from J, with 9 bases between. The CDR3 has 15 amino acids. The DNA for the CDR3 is TGTGCCAGCAGCTTAGCCGGGGGTGGCACCGGGGAGCTGTTTTTT. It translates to CASSLAGGGTGELFF.

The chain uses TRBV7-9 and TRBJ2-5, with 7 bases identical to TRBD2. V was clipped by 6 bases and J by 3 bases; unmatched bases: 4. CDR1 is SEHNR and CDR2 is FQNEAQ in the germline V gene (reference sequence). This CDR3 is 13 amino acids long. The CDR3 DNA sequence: TGTGCCAGCAGTCCGGGAGGAGAAGAGACCCAGTACTTC. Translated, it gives CASSPGGEETQYF.

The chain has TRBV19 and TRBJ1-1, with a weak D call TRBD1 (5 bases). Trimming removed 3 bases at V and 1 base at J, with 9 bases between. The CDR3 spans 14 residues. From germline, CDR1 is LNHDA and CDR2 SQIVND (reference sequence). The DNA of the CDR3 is TGTGCCAGTAGTATGTGGCAGGGGAACACTGAAGCTTTCTTT. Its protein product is CASSMWQGNTEAFF.

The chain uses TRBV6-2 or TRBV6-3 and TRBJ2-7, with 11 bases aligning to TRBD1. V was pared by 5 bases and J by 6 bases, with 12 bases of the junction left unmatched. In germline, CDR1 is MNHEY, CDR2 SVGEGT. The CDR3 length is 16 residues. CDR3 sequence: CASSGSGQGAIFEQYF. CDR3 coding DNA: TGTGCCAGCAGTGGATCAGGACAGGGGGCTATTTTCGAGCAGTACTTC.